This TCR beta chain comes out of a study of OX40 agonist ivuxolimab in advanced cancers. General study results and limits: The CD4+ and CD8+ T cells in the blood had expanded clonally by week 6 at 0.1 to 3.0 mg/kg. The average count of expanded clones was higher among CD8+ T cells than among CD4+.

The assay was immunoSEQ multiplex PCR, and TCRdb's table has in-frame clones only and misses some. The sample shows 35,000 to 40,000 clones, 70% to 90% of them seen only once. As regards this clone: Antigen specificity is unknown.

V dropped 1 base and J dropped 7 bases, with 13 bases sitting between them. This CDR3 is built from 14 residues. Germline V gene sequence: CDR1 SEHNR, CDR2 FQNEAQ (reference sequence). The chain links TRBV7-9 to TRBJ1-2, with D perhaps matching TRBD1 (5 bases). This specimen was CD4+ or CD8+ T cells sorted from blood, taken in a trial of the OX40 agonist ivuxolimab. This sequence was found in an adult with an advanced solid tumor such as melanoma, head and neck, liver or kidney cancer. This CDR3 reads CASSLDPGRGGYTF. The DNA for the CDR3 is TGTGCCAGCAGCTTAGACCCGGGGCGGGGTGGCTACACCTTC.